These T cell receptor beta chains were read from a single sample in a study of T-cell reconstitution after alpha-beta-depleted transplantation in children. MiXCR, run by TCRdb on the PCR reads, gives a single entry per CDR3 protein. Among roughly 500,000 distinct CDR3 sequences listed, around a third were seen once. The sample consisted of PBMCs from the stem cell graft donor, taken from the stem cell graft. These TCRs come from a human donor who donated a stem cell graft to a child with aplastic anemia. The CDR3 runs from the conserved cysteine through the conserved F or W. Fields, in order: clone size, V gene, D gene, J gene, CDR3 DNA, CDR3 protein. The D gene is left open where the match is weak. Where a row states a size, it is once, few, many or the class of an expanded clone; other rows omit it.

NA,TRBV5-1,NA,TRBJ2-3,TGCGCCAGCAGCACCGAACAGGAGGGAGATACGCAGTATTTT,CASSTEQEGDTQYF
NA,TRBV29-1,NA,TRBJ2-3,TGCAGCGTTGAAGGGTCAGGCAGCACAGATACGCAGTATTTT,CSVEGSGSTDTQYF
NA,TRBV18,NA,TRBJ2-7,TGTGCCAGCTCACCAGACGTACTCATAAGCACCTACGAGCAGTACTTC,CASSPDVLISTYEQYF
NA,TRBV20-1,NA,TRBJ2-4,TGCAGTGCTAGAGATGCGCCAGAAAACATTCAGTACTTC,CSARDAPENIQYF
NA,TRBV27,NA,TRBJ1-1,TGTGCCAGCAGTTTAAAATCTGGGTTATCATTCACTGAAGCTTTCTTT,CASSLKSGLSFTEAFF
NA,TRBV20-1,TRBD2,TRBJ2-3,TGCAGTGCTAGAGGCCCTGGGACTAGCGGGAGGGCCCTCACAGATACGCAGTATTTT,CSARGPGTSGRALTDTQYF
once,TRBV19,NA,TRBJ2-2,TGTGCCAGTACTCGGGCAGTCGCCCCCGGGGAGCTGTTTTTT,CASTRAVAPGELFF
NA,TRBV9,NA,TRBJ2-1,TGTGCCAGCGCGCTCTCTTTGACGACCTACAATGAGCAGTTCTTC,CASALSLTTYNEQFF
NA,TRBV29-1,NA,TRBJ2-4,TGCAGCGTTGAAGGGAAGGGAGCAATCGGGGCCAAAAACATTCAGTACTTC,CSVEGKGAIGAKNIQYF
few,TRBV6-2/TRBV6-3,TRBD2,TRBJ2-1,TGTGCCAGCAGTTACGGCGGGAGGGCAGACAATGAGCAGTTCTTC,CASSYGGRADNEQFF
few,TRBV12-3/TRBV12-4,NA,TRBJ1-4,TGTGCCAGCAGGACAGGTTCATTCAATGAAAAACTGTTTTTT,CASRTGSFNEKLFF
NA,TRBV19,NA,TRBJ2-1,TGTGCCAGTACCTCTCGGGGGGCCCACAATGAGCAGTTCTTC,CASTSRGAHNEQFF
NA,TRBV5-1,NA,TRBJ2-7,TGCGCCAGCAGCTTGTCGAACAGCCGCTACGAGCAGTACTTC,CASSLSNSRYEQYF